Reported below is one T cell receptor beta chain. What it binds is unknown. The data stem from a study of shared clonotypes between healthy human individuals. General observations from the study: In contrast to clonotypes shared by all four donors, non-shared clonotypes had lower generation probabilities.

Here immunoSEQ multiplex PCR was the method, and the copy in TCRdb shows in-frame clones only, minus some. This sample has around 1.1 million clones, with 77% found just once. Per germline, CDR1 SGHRS and CDR2 YFSETQ. With 0 bases removed from V and 1 base from J, the gap between germline ends came to 12 bases. The CDR3 consists of 16 residues. The sample comprised memory CD4+ T cells from PBMCs. Subset defined: CD45RA-negative fraction. The V and J genes are TRBV5-1 and TRBJ2-3; D is undetermined. This receptor was identified in a man younger than 35 in good health. Some clones in this sample may be carry-over from other donors' samples. The CDR3 region is CASSLGHPSGTDTQYF. For the CDR3, the DNA is TGCGCCAGCAGCTTGGGGCACCCTTCGGGCACAGATACGCAGTATTTT.